This T cell receptor beta chain is drawn from a study of blood T cell repertoires in COVID-19. The wider study: Acute and convalescent COVID-19 specimens originated in the United States, Italy and Spain. Sources were T cells, B-cell-depleted T cells, or PBMCs; the material itself was cDNA or gDNA.

The protocol was immunoSEQ multiplex PCR, while the TCRdb copy is restricted to in-frame clones and leaves out a portion. This repertoire shows 130,000 to 150,000 clones, roughly 79% found once; its top ten account for 7% to 10%. Per the germline V gene, CDR1 is SEHNR and CDR2 is FQNEAQ (reference sequence). Trimming cost V 5 bases and J 2 bases, with 12 bases left between them. The CDR3 has 14 amino acids. The specimen sequenced was peripheral blood. The receptor's source is a human donor with acute or convalescent COVID-19. The donor label of this sample is uncertain. This chain connects TRBV7-9 to TRBJ1-2, with D maybe TRBD1 (5 bases). The CDR3 sequence is CASSPTAQNYGYTF. CDR3 nucleotide sequence: TGTGCCAGCAGCCCGACAGCACAGAACTATGGCTACACCTTC.